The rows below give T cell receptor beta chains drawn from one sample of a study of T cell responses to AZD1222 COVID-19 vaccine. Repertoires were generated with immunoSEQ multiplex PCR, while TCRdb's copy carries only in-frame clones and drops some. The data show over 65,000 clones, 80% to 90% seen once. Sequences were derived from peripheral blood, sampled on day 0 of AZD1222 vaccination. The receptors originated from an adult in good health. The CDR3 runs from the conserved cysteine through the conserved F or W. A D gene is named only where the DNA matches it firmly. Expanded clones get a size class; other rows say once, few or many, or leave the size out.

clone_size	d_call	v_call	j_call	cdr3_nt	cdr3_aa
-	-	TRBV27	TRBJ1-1	TGTGCCAGCAGTTTAAGGGGGGCTGAAGCTTTCTTT	CASSLRGAEAFF
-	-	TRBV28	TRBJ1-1	TGTGCCAGCATCATCGACAAGAACACTGAAGCTTTCTTT	CASIIDKNTEAFF
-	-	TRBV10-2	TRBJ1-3	TGCGCCAGCAGTGAACAGGGAACTGGAAACACCATATATTTT	CASSEQGTGNTIYF
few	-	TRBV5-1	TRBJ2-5	TGCGCCAGCAGCTCTCAAGAGACCCAGTACTTC	CASSSQETQYF
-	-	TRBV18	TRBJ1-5	TGTGCCAGCTCACCACAGGTGGGGAATCAGCCCCAGCATTTT	CASSPQVGNQPQHF
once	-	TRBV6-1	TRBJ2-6	TGTGCCAGCAGTGACGGGACGTCTGGGGCCAACGTCCTGACTTTC	CASSDGTSGANVLTF
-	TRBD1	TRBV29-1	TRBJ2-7	TGCAGCGTTGGGACAGGGGACCCTCCCTACGAGCAGTACTTC	CSVGTGDPPYEQYF
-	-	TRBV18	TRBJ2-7	TGTGCCAGCTCACCTGCGGATTCCTACGAGCAGTACTTC	CASSPADSYEQYF
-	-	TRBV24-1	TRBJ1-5	TGTGCCACCAGTTCGAGGGGGTATAGCAATCAGCCCCAGCATTTT	CATSSRGYSNQPQHF
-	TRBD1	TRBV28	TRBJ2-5	TGTGCCAGCATCAGACAGGGGGGCCATCAAGAGACCCAGTACTTC	CASIRQGGHQETQYF
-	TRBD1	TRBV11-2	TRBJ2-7	TGTGCCAGCAGCTCTCGGCAGGGGGCGTCCGAGCAGTACTTC	CASSSRQGASEQYF
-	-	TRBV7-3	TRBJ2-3	TGTGCCAGCAGCTTAGGGCAGGGAACAGGCACAGATACGCAGTATTTT	CASSLGQGTGTDTQYF
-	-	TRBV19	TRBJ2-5	TGTGCCAGTAGTATAACCCGGGGTCAGCAAGAGACCCAGTACTTC	CASSITRGQQETQYF